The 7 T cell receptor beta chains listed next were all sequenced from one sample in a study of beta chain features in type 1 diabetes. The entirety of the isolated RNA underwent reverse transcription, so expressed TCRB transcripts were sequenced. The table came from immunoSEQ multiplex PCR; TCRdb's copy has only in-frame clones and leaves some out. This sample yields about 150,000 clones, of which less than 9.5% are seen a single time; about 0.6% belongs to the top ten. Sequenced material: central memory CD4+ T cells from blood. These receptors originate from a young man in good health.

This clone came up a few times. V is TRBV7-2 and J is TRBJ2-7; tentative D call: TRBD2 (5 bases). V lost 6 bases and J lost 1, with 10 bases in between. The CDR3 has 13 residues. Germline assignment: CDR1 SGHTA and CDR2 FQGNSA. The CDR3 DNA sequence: TGTGCCAGCAGAACCGGGGAGTCCTACGAGCAGTACTTC. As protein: CASRTGESYEQYF.

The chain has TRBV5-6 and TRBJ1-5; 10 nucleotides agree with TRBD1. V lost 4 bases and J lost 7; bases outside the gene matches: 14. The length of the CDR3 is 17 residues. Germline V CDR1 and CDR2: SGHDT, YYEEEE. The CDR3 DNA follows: TGTGCCAGCAGCGCCCGTTGGGGGACAGGGGATAACCAGCCCCAGCATTTT. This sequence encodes CASSARWGTGDNQPQHF.

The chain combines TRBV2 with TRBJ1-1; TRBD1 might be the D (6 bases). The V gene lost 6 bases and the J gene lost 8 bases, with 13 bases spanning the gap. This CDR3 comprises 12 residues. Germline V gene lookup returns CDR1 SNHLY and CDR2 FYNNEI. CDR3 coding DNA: TGTGCCAGCAGCACAGGGAAATGGGAAGCTTTCTTT. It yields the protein CASSTGKWEAFF.

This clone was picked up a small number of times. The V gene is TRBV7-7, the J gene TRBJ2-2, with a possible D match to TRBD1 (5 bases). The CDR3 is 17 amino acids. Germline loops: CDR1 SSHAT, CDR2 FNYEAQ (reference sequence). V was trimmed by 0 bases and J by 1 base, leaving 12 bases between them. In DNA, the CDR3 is TGTGCCAGCAGCTTAGCAGCAGGGTCTGTGAACACCGGGGAGCTGTTTTTT. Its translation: CASSLAAGSVNTGELFF.

CDR3 sequence: CASSLSSGSGTDTQYF. Written as DNA, the CDR3 is TGTGCCAGCAGCTTATCTAGCGGGAGTGGCACAGATACGCAGTATTTT. V and J are TRBV7-2 and TRBJ2-3; 10 bases agree with TRBD2. Germline loops: CDR1 SGHTA, CDR2 FQGNSA. J was trimmed by 1 base and V by 2 bases; bases with no gene match: 3. The CDR3 covers 16 residues.

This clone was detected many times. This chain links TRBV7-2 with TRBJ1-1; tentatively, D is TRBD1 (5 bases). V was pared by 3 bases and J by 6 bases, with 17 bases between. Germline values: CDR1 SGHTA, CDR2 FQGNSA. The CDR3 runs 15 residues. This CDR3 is CASSFSQGFGAEAFF. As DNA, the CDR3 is TGTGCCAGCAGCTTCTCCCAGGGTTTTGGCGCTGAAGCTTTCTTT.

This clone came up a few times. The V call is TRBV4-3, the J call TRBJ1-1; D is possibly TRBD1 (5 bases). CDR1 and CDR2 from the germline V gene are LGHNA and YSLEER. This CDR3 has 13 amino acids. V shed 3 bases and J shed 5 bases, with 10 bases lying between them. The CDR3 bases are TGCGCCAGCAGCCAGGGACTCGGTACTGAAGCTTTCTTT. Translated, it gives CASSQGLGTEAFF.